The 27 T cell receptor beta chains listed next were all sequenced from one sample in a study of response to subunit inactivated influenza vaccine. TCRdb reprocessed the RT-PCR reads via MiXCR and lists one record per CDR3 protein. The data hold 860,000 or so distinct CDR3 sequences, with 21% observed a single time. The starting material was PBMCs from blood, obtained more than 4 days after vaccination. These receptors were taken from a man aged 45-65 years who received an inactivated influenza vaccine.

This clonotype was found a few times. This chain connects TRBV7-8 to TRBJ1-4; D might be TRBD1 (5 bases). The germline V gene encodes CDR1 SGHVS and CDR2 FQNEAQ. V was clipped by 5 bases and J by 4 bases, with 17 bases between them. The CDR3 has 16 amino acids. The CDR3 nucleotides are TGTGCCAGCAGCCCCGCCGAGGGGAACGGTAATGAAAAACTGTTTTTT. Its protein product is CASSPAEGNGNEKLFF.

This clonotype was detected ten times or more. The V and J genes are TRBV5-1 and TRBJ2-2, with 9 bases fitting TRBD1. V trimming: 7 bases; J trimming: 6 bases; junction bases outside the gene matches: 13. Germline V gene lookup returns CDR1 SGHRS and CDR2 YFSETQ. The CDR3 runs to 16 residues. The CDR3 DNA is TGCGCCAGCCGAAATCCGGGACAGGGTTGGTCCGGGGAGCTGTTTTTT. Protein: CASRNPGQGWSGELFF.

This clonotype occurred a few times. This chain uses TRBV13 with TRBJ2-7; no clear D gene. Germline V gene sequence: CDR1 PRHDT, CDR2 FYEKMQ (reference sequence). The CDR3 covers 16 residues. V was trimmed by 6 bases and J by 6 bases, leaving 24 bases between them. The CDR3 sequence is CASRKMLGIPRGEQYF. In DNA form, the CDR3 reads TGTGCCAGCAGAAAAATGCTAGGGATACCGCGCGGCGAGCAGTACTTC.

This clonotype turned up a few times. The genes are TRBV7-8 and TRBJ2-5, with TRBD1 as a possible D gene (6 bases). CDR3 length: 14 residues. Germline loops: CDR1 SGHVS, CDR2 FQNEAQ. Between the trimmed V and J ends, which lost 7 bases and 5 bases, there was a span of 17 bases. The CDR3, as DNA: TGTGCCAGCATCGCTGGGGCAGGGGTGGAGACCCAGTACTTC. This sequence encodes CASIAGAGVETQYF. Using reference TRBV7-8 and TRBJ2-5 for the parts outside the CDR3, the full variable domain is GAGVSQSPRYKVAKRGQDVALRCDPISGHVSLFWYQQALGQGPEFLTYFQNEAQLDKSGLPSDRFFAERPEGSVSTLKIQRTQQEDSAVYLCASIAGAGVETQYFGPGTRLLVL.

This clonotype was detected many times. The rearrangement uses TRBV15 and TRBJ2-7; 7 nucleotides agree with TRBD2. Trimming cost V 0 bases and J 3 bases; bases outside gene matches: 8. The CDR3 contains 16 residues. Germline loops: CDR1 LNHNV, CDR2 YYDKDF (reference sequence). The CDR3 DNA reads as TGTGCCACCAGCAGAGAGGGACCTAGCGGTGGCTACGAGCAGTACTTC. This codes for CATSREGPSGGYEQYF.

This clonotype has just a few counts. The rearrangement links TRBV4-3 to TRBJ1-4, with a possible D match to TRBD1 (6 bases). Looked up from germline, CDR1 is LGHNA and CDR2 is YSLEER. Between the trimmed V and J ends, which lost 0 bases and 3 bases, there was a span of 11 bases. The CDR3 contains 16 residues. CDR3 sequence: CASSQEAGHANEKLFF. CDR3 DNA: TGCGCCAGCAGCCAAGAGGCGGGACACGCTAATGAAAAACTGTTTTTT.

The CDR3 is CASSYHTGSGYTF. DNA for the CDR3: TGTGCCAGCAGTTACCATACAGGGAGCGGCTACACCTTC. V usage is TRBV6-2 or TRBV6-3 and J usage is TRBJ1-2, with D possibly matching TRBD1 (6 bases). Germline CDR1 reads MNHEY; CDR2 reads SVGEGT. This CDR3 has 13 residues. V lost 2 bases and J 8 bases, leaving 12 bases between the germline ends.

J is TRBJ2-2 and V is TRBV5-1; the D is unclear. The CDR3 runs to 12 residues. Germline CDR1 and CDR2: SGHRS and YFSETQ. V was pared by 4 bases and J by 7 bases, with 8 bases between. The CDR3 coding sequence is TGCGCCAGCAGCATTGGTTACGGGGAGCTGTTTTTT. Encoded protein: CASSIGYGELFF.

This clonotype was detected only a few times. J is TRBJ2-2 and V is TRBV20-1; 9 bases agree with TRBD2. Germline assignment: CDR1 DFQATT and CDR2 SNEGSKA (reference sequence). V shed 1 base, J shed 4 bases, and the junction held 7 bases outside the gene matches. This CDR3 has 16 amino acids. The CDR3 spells CSARVSGSSGTGELFF. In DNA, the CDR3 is TGCAGTGCTAGAGTTAGCGGGAGTAGCGGCACCGGGGAGCTGTTTTTT.

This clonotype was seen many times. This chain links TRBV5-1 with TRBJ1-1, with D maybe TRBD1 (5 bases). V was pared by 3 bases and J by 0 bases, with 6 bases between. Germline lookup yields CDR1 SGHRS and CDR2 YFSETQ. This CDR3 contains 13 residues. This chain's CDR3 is CASSSGMNTEAFF. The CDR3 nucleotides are TGCGCCAGCAGCTCAGGGATGAACACTGAAGCTTTCTTT.

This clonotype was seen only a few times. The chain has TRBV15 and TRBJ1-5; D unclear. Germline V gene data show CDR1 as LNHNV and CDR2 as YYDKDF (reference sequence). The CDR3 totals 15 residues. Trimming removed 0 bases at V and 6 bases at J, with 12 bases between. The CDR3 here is CATSRDWGMGQPQHF. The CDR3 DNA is TGTGCCACCAGCAGAGATTGGGGTATGGGTCAGCCCCAGCATTTT.

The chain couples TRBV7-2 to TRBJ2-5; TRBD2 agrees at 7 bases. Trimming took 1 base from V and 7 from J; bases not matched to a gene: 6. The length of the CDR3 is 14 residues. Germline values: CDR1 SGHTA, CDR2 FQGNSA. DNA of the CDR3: TGTGCCAGCAGCTTAGACGGCGGGGAGGGGACCCAGTACTTC. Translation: CASSLDGGEGTQYF. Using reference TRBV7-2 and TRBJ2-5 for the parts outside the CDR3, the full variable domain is GAGVSQSPSNKVTEKGKDVELRCDPISGHTALYWYRQSLGQGLEFLIYFQGNSAPDKSGLPSDRFSAERTGGSVSTLTIQRTQQEDSAVYLCASSLDGGEGTQYFGPGTRLLVL.

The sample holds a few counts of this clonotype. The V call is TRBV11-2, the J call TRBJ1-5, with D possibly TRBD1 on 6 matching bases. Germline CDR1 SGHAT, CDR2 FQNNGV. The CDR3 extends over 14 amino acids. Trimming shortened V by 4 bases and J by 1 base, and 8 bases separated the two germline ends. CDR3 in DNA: TGTGCCAGCAGCTCGGACAGAAGCAATCAGCCCCAGCATTTT. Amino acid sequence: CASSSDRSNQPQHF.

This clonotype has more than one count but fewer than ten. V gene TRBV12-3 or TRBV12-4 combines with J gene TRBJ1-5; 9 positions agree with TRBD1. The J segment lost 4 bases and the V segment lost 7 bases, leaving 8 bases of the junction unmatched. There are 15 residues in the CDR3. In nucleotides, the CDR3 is TGTGCCAGCACTGTGGACAGGGGAGGTAATCAGCCCCAGCATTTT. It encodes CASTVDRGGNQPQHF.

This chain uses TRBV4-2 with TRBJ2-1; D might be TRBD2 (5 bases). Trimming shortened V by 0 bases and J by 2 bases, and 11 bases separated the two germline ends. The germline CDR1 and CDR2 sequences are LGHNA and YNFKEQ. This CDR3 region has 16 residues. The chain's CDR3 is CASSQEVGATYNEQFF. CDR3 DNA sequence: TGTGCCAGCAGCCAAGAGGTGGGAGCTACCTACAATGAGCAGTTCTTC.

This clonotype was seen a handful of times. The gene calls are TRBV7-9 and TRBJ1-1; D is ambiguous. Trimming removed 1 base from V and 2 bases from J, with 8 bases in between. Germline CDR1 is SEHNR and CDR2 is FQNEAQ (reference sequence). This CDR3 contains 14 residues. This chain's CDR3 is CASSLEGDNTEAFF. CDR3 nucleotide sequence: TGTGCCAGCAGCTTAGAAGGAGACAACACTGAAGCTTTCTTT.

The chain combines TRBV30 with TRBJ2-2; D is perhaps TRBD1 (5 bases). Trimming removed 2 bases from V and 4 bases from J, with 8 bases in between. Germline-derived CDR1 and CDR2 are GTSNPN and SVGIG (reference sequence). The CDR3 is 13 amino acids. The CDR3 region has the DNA TGTGCCTGGAGTCGACAGAGCACCGGGGAGCTGTTTTTT. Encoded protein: CAWSRQSTGELFF.

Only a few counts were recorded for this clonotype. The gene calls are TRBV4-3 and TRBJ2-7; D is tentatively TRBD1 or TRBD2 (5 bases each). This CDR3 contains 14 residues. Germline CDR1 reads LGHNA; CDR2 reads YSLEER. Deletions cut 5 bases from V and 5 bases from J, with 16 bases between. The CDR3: CASSGTQGQDEQYF. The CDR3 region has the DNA TGCGCCAGCAGCGGGACCCAGGGTCAGGACGAGCAGTACTTC.

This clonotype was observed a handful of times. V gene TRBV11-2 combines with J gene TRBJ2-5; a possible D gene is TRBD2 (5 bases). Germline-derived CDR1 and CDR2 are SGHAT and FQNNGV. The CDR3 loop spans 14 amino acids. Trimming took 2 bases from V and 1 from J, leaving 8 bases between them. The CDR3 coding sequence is TGTGCCAGCAGCTTATTCGGGGTCCAAGAGACCCAGTACTTC. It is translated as CASSLFGVQETQYF.

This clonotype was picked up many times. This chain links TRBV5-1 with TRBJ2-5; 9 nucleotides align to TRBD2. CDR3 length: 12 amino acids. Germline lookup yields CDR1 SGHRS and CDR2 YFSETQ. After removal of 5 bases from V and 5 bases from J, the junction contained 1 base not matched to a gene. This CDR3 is CASRGTSETQYF. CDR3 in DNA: TGCGCCAGCAGGGGGACTAGCGAGACCCAGTACTTC.

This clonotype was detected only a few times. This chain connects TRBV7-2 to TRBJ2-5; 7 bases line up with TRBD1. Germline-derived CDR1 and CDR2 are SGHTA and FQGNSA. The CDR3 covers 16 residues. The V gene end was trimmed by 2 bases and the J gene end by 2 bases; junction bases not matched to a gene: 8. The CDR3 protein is CASSLWSGGGQETQYF. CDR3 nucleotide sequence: TGTGCCAGCAGCTTATGGTCAGGGGGTGGACAAGAGACCCAGTACTTC.

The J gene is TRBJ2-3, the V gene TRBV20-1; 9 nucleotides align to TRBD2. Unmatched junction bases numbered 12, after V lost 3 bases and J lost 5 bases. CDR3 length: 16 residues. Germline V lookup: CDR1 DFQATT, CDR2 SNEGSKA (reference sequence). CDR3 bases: TGCAGTGCTAGCGGGACCGGCGGGGGGGCAGGAGATACGCAGTATTTT. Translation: CSASGTGGGAGDTQYF.

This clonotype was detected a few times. The CDR3 nucleotides are TGCAGTGCTTCATTCGACAGGGGGAGCAATCAGCCCCAGCATTTT. It encodes CSASFDRGSNQPQHF. This chain joins TRBV20-1 and TRBJ1-5, with 9 bases matching TRBD1. The CDR3 is 15 amino acids. CDR1 DFQATT and CDR2 SNEGSKA come from the germline V gene (reference sequence). After removal of 5 bases from V and 1 base from J, the junction contained 6 bases not matched to a gene.

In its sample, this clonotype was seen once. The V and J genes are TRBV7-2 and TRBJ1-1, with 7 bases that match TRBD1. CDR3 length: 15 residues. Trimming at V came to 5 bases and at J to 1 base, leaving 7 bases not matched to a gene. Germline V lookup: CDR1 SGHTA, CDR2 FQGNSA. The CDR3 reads CASSANRGWNTEAFF. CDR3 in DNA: TGTGCCAGCAGCGCCAACAGGGGTTGGAACACTGAAGCTTTCTTT.

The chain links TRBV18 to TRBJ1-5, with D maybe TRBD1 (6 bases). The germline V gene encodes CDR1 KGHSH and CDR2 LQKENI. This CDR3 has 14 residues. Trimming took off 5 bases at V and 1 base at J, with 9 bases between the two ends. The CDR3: CASSSGQSNQPQHF. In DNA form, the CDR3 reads TGTGCCAGCTCATCGGGACAAAGCAATCAGCCCCAGCATTTT.

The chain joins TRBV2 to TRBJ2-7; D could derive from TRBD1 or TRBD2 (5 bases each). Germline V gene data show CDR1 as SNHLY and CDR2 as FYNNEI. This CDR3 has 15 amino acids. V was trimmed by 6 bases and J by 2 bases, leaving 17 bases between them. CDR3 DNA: TGTGCCAGCAGGGAAAGGACCGGGGCCGCCTACGAGCAGTACTTC. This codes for CASRERTGAAYEQYF.

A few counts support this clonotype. CDR3 amino acids: CASSYRDRRETQYF. The CDR3 DNA is TGTGCCAGCAGTTACCGGGACCGGAGGGAGACCCAGTACTTC. The chain combines TRBV6-5 with TRBJ2-5, with D perhaps given as TRBD1 or TRBD2 (5 bases each). This CDR3 has 14 residues. Trimming took 2 bases from V and 5 from J, leaving 12 bases between them. Germline CDR1 is MNHEY and CDR2 is SVGAGI.